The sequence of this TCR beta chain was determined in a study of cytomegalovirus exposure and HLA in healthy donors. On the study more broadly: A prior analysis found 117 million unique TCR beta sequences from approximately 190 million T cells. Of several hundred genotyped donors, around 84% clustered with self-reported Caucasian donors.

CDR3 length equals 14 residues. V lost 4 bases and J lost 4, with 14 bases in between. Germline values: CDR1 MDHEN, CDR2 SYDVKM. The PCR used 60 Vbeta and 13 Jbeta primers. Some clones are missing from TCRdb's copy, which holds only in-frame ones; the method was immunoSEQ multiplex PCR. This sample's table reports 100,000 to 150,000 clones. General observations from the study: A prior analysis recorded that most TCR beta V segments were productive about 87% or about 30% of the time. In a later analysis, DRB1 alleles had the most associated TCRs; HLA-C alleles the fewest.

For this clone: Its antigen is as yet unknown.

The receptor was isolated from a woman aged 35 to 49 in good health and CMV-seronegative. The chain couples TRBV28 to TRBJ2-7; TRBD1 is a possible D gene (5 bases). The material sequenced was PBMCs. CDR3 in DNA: TGTGCCAGCAGTTCAACCTGGGGCCTTTACGAGCAGTACTTC. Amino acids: CASSSTWGLYEQYF.